One and the same sample provided the 30 T cell receptor beta chains below, sequenced in a study of T cells in Graves' hyperthyroidism and ophthalmopathy. Researchers took RNA transcripts and amplified the TCR beta CDR3 regions from them. During a first-round RT-PCR of the TCR CDR3, the HTBI primer set was used. TCRdb re-analysed the multiplex PCR reads in MiXCR, keeping a single row per CDR3 protein. The top ten hold about 3.5% of the sample, which has about 600,000 distinct CDR3 sequences, more than 15% seen once. Sequencing was carried out using blood. The source of these receptors is a woman in her forties with Graves' ophthalmopathy.

CDR3 amino acids: CASIRRGSNQPQHF. CDR3 bases: TGTGCCAGCATAAGACGGGGGAGTAATCAGCCCCAGCATTTT. The V gene is TRBV6-1, the J gene TRBJ1-5; D might be TRBD1 (5 bases). The CDR3 has 14 amino acids. The V end lost 7 bases, the J end lost 4 bases, and 14 bases lay between the germline ends. CDR1 is MNHNS, CDR2 SASEGT, per germline.

There are a few counts of this clonotype. The CDR3 DNA follows: TGTGCCAGCAGCCCACTCCTAGCCAAAAACATTCAGTACTTC. Amino acids: CASSPLLAKNIQYF. The chain couples TRBV14 to TRBJ2-4; D remains unclear. This CDR3 has 14 amino acids. CDR1 SGHDN and CDR2 FVKESK come from the germline V gene. V was trimmed by 4 bases and J by 0 bases, leaving 7 bases between them.

This clonotype was counted a few times. The chain has TRBV20-1 and TRBJ2-1; 7 positions agree with TRBD1. The CDR3 is 16 residues long. The J segment lost 5 bases and the V segment lost 0 bases, leaving 10 bases of the junction unmatched. Germline assignment: CDR1 DFQATT and CDR2 SNEGSKA (reference sequence). The CDR3 spells CSARDPSGTDNNEQFF. CDR3 bases: TGCAGTGCTAGAGATCCCTCCGGGACAGATAACAATGAGCAGTTCTTC.

This clonotype has a count of ten or more. This chain joins TRBV20-1 and TRBJ1-5, with D possibly matching TRBD1 (5 bases). Trimming stripped 1 base from V and 0 bases from J, with 13 bases between. Germline CDR1 is DFQATT and CDR2 is SNEGSKA (reference sequence). The CDR3 runs 16 residues. The CDR3 is CSARVIGGDSNQPQHF. CDR3 sequence (DNA): TGCAGTGCTAGAGTAATTGGGGGAGATAGCAATCAGCCCCAGCATTTT.

This clonotype was counted at least ten times. This chain connects TRBV20-1 to TRBJ2-2, with TRBD2 identical over 13 bases. The CDR3 spans 14 residues. Trimming removed 5 bases from V and 8 bases from J; junction bases left unmatched: 5. Germline V CDR1 and CDR2: DFQATT, SNEGSKA (reference sequence). CDR3 DNA sequence: TGCAGTGCTCCGGGACTAGCGGGACGTGGGGAGCTGTTTTTT. Translating it yields CSAPGLAGRGELFF.

The gene calls are TRBV9 and TRBJ2-5, with D tentatively TRBD1 (7 bases). Germline V gene data show CDR1 as SGDLS and CDR2 as YYNGEE. This CDR3 has 16 residues. V was cut by 0 bases and J by 5 bases, with 17 bases left in between. CDR3 amino acids: CASSVGVGPGGETQYF. In DNA form, the CDR3 reads TGTGCCAGCAGCGTAGGCGTCGGACCAGGGGGGGAGACCCAGTACTTC. Supplemented by reference TRBV9 and TRBJ2-5, the full variable domain reads DSGVTQTPKHLITATGQRVTLRCSPRSGDLSVYWYQQSLDQGLQFLIQYYNGEERAKGNILERFSAQQFPDLHSELNLSSLELGDSALYFCASSVGVGPGGETQYFGPGTRLLVL.

The genes are TRBV19 and TRBJ2-2; 8 bases line up with TRBD1. Germline loops: CDR1 LNHDA, CDR2 SQIVND (reference sequence). J gave up 3 bases and V 4 bases, and 7 bases lay outside the gene matches. The CDR3 spans 16 residues. The CDR3 DNA is TGTGCCAGTAGTAACCGACAGGGGATTGACACCGGGGAGCTGTTTTTT. Protein: CASSNRQGIDTGELFF.

There are many counts of this clonotype. The chain uses TRBV11-2 and TRBJ2-1, with D possibly matching TRBD2 (6 bases). The CDR3 spans 16 residues. Trimming took off 8 bases at V and 0 bases at J, with 17 bases between the two ends. In germline, CDR1 is SGHAT, CDR2 FQNNGV. The DNA of the CDR3 is TGTGCCAGCGGGGGAGGTCGCCGGGACTCCTACAATGAGCAGTTCTTC. Residues: CASGGGRRDSYNEQFF. Drawing the rest from reference TRBV11-2 and TRBJ2-1, the complete variable domain is EAGVAQSPRYKIIEKRQSVAFWCNPISGHATLYWYQQILGQGPKLLIQFQNNGVVDDSQLPKDRFSAERLKGVDSTLKIQPAKLEDSAVYLCASGGGRRDSYNEQFFGPGTRLTVL.

This clonotype was observed at least ten times. The chain has TRBV7-9 and TRBJ1-1; D is undetermined. Germline V gene lookup returns CDR1 SEHNR and CDR2 FQNEAQ (reference sequence). This CDR3 has 14 amino acids. The V gene lost 3 bases and the J gene lost 4 bases, with 12 bases spanning the gap. This CDR3 reads CASSFDYRSTEAFF. CDR3 DNA sequence: TGTGCCAGCAGCTTCGACTATAGGAGCACTGAAGCTTTCTTT.

The chain is built from TRBV5-1 and TRBJ1-1, with D uncertain. Trimming pared 0 bases from V and 5 bases from J, leaving 8 bases between. The germline V gene has CDR1 SGHRS and CDR2 YFSETQ. The CDR3 totals 13 residues. CDR3 bases: TGCGCCAGCAGCTTGGCCCTAACGACTGAAGCTTTCTTT. It is translated as CASSLALTTEAFF.

There are many counts of this clonotype. This chain links TRBV20-1 with TRBJ2-5, with 13 bases that match TRBD2. With 1 base clipped from V and 4 bases from J, the junction kept 9 bases outside the gene matches. This CDR3 comprises 17 residues. The germline CDR1 and CDR2 sequences are DFQATT and SNEGSKA (reference sequence). CDR3 protein: CSARVSLAGGPTETQYF. The CDR3 nucleotides read TGCAGTGCTAGAGTCTCACTAGCGGGGGGGCCGACAGAGACCCAGTACTTC.

This clonotype showed up just a few times. This rearrangement joins TRBV6-2 or TRBV6-3 to TRBJ2-2; 9 bases align to TRBD2. Germline CDR1 MNHEY, CDR2 SVGEGT. After removal of 6 bases from V and 4 bases from J, the junction contained 3 bases not matched to a gene. This CDR3 comprises 14 residues. Written as DNA, the CDR3 is TGTGCCAGCAGGCGGGGGGGCCCCACCGGGGAGCTGTTTTTT. It specifies CASRRGGPTGELFF.

This chain links TRBV5-1 with TRBJ2-1; 11 bases match TRBD2. With V trimmed by 7 bases and J by 6 bases, 6 bases remained unmatched. The CDR3 runs 14 residues. CDR1 is SGHRS, CDR2 YFSETQ, per germline. Here the CDR3 DNA reads TGCGCCAGCTCGGGACTAGCGGCCTCCAATGAGCAGTTCTTC. Translating gives CASSGLAASNEQFF. The entire variable domain, with the rest obtained from reference TRBV5-1 and TRBJ2-1, is as follows: KAGVTQTPRYLIKTRGQQVTLSCSPISGHRSVSWYQQTPGQGLQFLFEYFSETQRNKGNFPGRFSGRQFSNSRSEMNVSTLELGDSALYLCASSGLAASNEQFFGPGTRLTVL.

V is TRBV2 and J is TRBJ1-5; 8 bases are shared with TRBD1. Germline CDR1 reads SNHLY; CDR2 reads FYNNEI. The J segment lost 2 bases and the V segment lost 6 bases, leaving 6 bases of the junction unmatched. This CDR3 has 15 residues. CDR3 bases: TGTGCCAGCAGAGACCAGGGGGCTCGCAATCAGCCCCAGCATTTT. Amino acid sequence: CASRDQGARNQPQHF. Full variable domain (missing parts from reference TRBV2 and TRBJ1-5): EPEVTQTPSHQVTQMGQEVILRCVPISNHLYFYWYRQILGQKVEFLVSFYNNEISEKSEIFDDQFSVERPDGSNFTLKIRSTKLEDSAMYFCASRDQGARNQPQHFGDGTRLSIL.

Notes on this clonotype: A much larger clone lies a single base off, so this may be a read error. The chain couples TRBV28 to TRBJ1-1; D is unclear. The germline CDR1 and CDR2 sequences are MDHEN and SYDVKM. The length of the CDR3 is 15 residues. The CDR3 protein is CAGSLTQRMNTEAFF. The DNA of the CDR3 is TGTGCCGGCAGTTTAACCCAGCGCATGAACACTGAAGCTTTCTTT.

The sample holds a few counts of this clonotype. A read error may be the cause here, since a much bigger clone is one base away. This chain joins TRBV5-1 and TRBJ2-1; D is possibly TRBD1 or TRBD2 (5 bases each). V dropped 2 bases and J dropped 0 bases, with 12 bases sitting between them. The CDR3 is made up of 16 amino acids. Germline V gene sequence: CDR1 SGHRS, CDR2 YFSETQ. The CDR3 reads CASSLNGASSYNEQFF. The CDR3 nucleotides are TGCGCCAGCAGCTTAAACGGGGCGAGCTCCTACAATGAGCAGTTCTTC.

This clonotype was seen many times. J is TRBJ2-1 and V is TRBV20-1; 12 bases map to TRBD2. V shed 4 bases and J 4 bases; nucleotides not matched to a gene: 17. This CDR3 spans 19 amino acids. CDR1 DFQATT and CDR2 SNEGSKA come from the germline V gene (reference sequence). The CDR3 DNA reads as TGCAGTGCTAATGCGAGGACTAGCGGGAAAGGGCTGGCTTACAATGAGCAGTTCTTC. Its protein product is CSANARTSGKGLAYNEQFF.

This clonotype was seen ten or more times. The chain combines TRBV11-2 with TRBJ2-1, with 9 nucleotides matching TRBD2. The length of the CDR3 is 19 residues. V dropped 5 bases and J dropped 0; count of bases not matched to a gene: 14. Germline assignment: CDR1 SGHAT and CDR2 FQNNGV. CDR3 sequence (DNA): TGTGCCAGCAGCCACAATAACCAAGTAGCGGGGGTCTCCTACAATGAGCAGTTCTTC. This encodes CASSHNNQVAGVSYNEQFF.

This clonotype appeared many times. The genes are TRBV20-1 and TRBJ2-3, with TRBD1 matching over 7 bases. The CDR3 contains 14 residues. V was pared by 0 bases and J by 5 bases, with 5 bases of the junction left unmatched. Looked up from germline, CDR1 is DFQATT and CDR2 is SNEGSKA (reference sequence). The chain's CDR3 is CSARDFRGIDTQYF. The CDR3 nucleotides are TGCAGTGCTAGAGATTTCAGGGGGATAGATACGCAGTATTTT.

The sample holds a few counts of this clonotype. The chain carries TRBV20-1 and TRBJ2-5, with TRBD1 identical over 7 bases. CDR1 is DFQATT, CDR2 SNEGSKA, per germline (reference sequence). CDR3 length: 19 residues. V shed 5 bases, J shed 9 bases, and the junction held 30 bases outside the gene matches. The CDR3 spells CSAGPTGQAQSIQERAQYF. CDR3 DNA sequence: TGCAGTGCTGGACCGACAGGACAGGCCCAATCGATCCAAGAGAGGGCCCAGTACTTC.

There are many counts of this clonotype. This rearrangement joins TRBV30 to TRBJ1-1; possibly TRBD1 for D (5 bases). This CDR3 comprises 12 residues. V lost 7 bases to trimming and J lost 4 bases, with 13 bases between them. Germline V lookup: CDR1 GTSNPN, CDR2 SVGIG (reference sequence). CDR3 in amino acids: CASGGFGTEAFF. The CDR3 DNA follows: TGTGCCTCTGGGGGATTCGGCACTGAAGCTTTCTTT.

The genes are TRBV12-3 or TRBV12-4 and TRBJ2-1, with a possible D match to TRBD1 (6 bases). The germline V and J ends were trimmed by 8 bases and 9 bases, with 11 bases remaining between them. CDR3 size: 11 residues. The CDR3 nucleotides are TGTGCCAGCCGGGACAACGGTGAGCAGTTCTTC. As protein: CASRDNGEQFF.

This clonotype was counted between two and nine times. The rearrangement uses TRBV12-3 or TRBV12-4 and TRBJ2-5, with 14 bases lining up with TRBD2. This CDR3 spans 17 amino acids. V was pared by 5 bases and J by 10 bases, with 15 bases of the junction left unmatched. The chain's CDR3 is CASSPGTSGGRSKGQYF. The DNA for the CDR3 is TGTGCCAGCAGTCCCGGGACTAGCGGGGGCCGGTCTAAGGGCCAGTACTTC.

In this sample, this clonotype turned up a few times. The chain employs TRBV7-9 and TRBJ2-2, with D perhaps matching TRBD1 (6 bases). Trimming took off 3 bases at V and 0 bases at J, with 11 bases between the two ends. Germline-derived CDR1 and CDR2 are SEHNR and FQNEAQ (reference sequence). The CDR3 spans 16 residues. The CDR3 here is CASSFNRVTNTGELFF. In DNA, the CDR3 is TGTGCCAGCAGCTTCAACAGGGTGACGAACACCGGGGAGCTGTTTTTT. Variable domain in full (rest from reference TRBV7-9 and TRBJ2-2): DTGVSQNPRHKITKRGQNVTFRCDPISEHNRLYWYRQTLGQGPEFLTYFQNEAQLEKSRLLSDRFSAERPKGSFSTLEIQRTEQGDSAMYLCASSFNRVTNTGELFFGEGSRLTVL.

V is TRBV6-1 and J is TRBJ2-7; 7 bases align to TRBD2. The CDR3 is 14 residues long. Losses at the gene ends were 8 bases for V and 0 bases for J; bases not matched to a gene: 7. Germline-derived CDR1 and CDR2 are MNHNS and SASEGT. In DNA, the CDR3 is TGTGCCAGCCGACCAGGCGGGAGCTCCTACGAGCAGTACTTC. Protein: CASRPGGSSYEQYF.

The chain uses TRBV19 and TRBJ2-7, with D perhaps TRBD1 (6 bases). The germline V and J ends were trimmed by 5 bases and 5 bases, with 13 bases remaining between them. Germline V gene sequence: CDR1 LNHDA, CDR2 SQIVND (reference sequence). The CDR3 is 13 amino acids. The CDR3 bases are TGTGCCAGTAGTGTACAGGGTCGGAACGAGCAGTACTTC. Protein sequence: CASSVQGRNEQYF.

V usage is TRBV2 and J usage is TRBJ1-4, with a tentative D call TRBD1 (6 bases). The CDR3 has 13 residues. Germline CDR1 SNHLY, CDR2 FYNNEI. The V end lost 5 bases, the J end lost 8 bases, and 12 bases lay between the germline ends. The CDR3 loop reads CASSSGHGEKLFF. In nucleotides, the CDR3 is TGTGCCAGCAGTTCGGGACATGGAGAAAAACTGTTTTTT.

This clonotype occurred many times. V and J are TRBV12-3 or TRBV12-4 and TRBJ1-5, with TRBD1 as a possible D gene (5 bases). V dropped 1 base and J dropped 0 bases, with 10 bases sitting between them. This CDR3 has 16 amino acids. The CDR3 DNA reads as TGTGCCAGCAGTTTAGGGGCAGGGTATAGCAATCAGCCCCAGCATTTT. It yields the protein CASSLGAGYSNQPQHF.

This clonotype was detected many times. The J gene is TRBJ2-1, the V gene TRBV20-1; 11 bases fit TRBD2. The V segment lost 1 base and the J segment 0 bases; nucleotides outside the gene matches: 11. Germline-derived CDR1 and CDR2 are DFQATT and SNEGSKA (reference sequence). This CDR3 comprises 19 residues. CDR3 in DNA: TGCAGTGCTAGAGTTCGGGACCCTAGCGGGGGGAGCTCCTACAATGAGCAGTTCTTC. Translating it yields CSARVRDPSGGSSYNEQFF.

This clonotype was recorded many times. The gene calls are TRBV20-1 and TRBJ1-5; D ambiguous. The CDR3 is 12 residues long. CDR1 and CDR2 from the germline V gene are DFQATT and SNEGSKA (reference sequence). V was cut by 0 bases and J by 7 bases, with 7 bases left in between. CDR3 coding DNA: TGCAGTGCTAGAGACGGGAACCAGCCCCAGCATTTT. Translating gives CSARDGNQPQHF.